The sequence of this T cell receptor beta chain was determined in a study of shared clonotypes between healthy human individuals. Naive CD8 cells were CD45RO-negative, positively selected for CCR7, excluding terminally differentiated effector memory CD45RA+ cells. The germline gives CDR1 SGHAT, CDR2 FQNNGV. The CDR3 runs 12 residues. V was shortened by 3 bases and J by 3 bases, with 6 bases between the two germline ends. The assay was carried out at the deep level. Sequenced by immunoSEQ multiplex PCR; TCRdb stores in-frame clones only, minus some. The profile shows about 2.1 million clones, roughly 93% of them singletons.

V usage is TRBV11-2 and J usage is TRBJ2-7; D is undetermined. The sample was naive CD8+ T cells from PBMCs. The TCR comes from a man between 18 and 35 years old in good health. Some clones in this sample may be carry-over from other donors' samples. The DNA for the CDR3 is TGTGCCAGCAGCTTTAGGTACTACGAGCAGTACTTC. Its translation: CASSFRYYEQYF.